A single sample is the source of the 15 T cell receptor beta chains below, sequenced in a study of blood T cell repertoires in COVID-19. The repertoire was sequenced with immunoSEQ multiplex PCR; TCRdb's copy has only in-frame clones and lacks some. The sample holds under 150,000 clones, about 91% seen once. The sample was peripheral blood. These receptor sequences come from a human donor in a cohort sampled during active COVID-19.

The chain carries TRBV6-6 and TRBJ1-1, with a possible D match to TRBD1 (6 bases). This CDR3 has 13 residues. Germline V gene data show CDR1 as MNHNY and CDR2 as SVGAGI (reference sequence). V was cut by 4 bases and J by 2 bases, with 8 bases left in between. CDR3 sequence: CASSWTVNTEAFF. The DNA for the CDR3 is TGTGCCAGCAGTTGGACAGTTAACACTGAAGCTTTCTTT.

CDR3 sequence: CASSLSPVNTEAFF. The CDR3 DNA reads TGTGCCAGCAGCTTATCCCCCGTGAACACTGAAGCTTTCTTT. The V and J genes are TRBV7-2 and TRBJ1-1; D remains unclear. The CDR3 has 14 amino acids. V was pared by 2 bases and J by 0 bases, with 7 bases between. Germline V CDR1 and CDR2: SGHTA, FQGNSA.

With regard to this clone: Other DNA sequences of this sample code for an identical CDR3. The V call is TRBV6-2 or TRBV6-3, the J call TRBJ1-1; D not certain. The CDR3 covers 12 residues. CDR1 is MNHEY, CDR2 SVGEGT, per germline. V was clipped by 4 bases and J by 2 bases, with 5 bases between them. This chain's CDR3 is CASSSVNTEAFF. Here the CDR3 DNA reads TGTGCCAGCAGTTCGGTCAACACTGAAGCTTTCTTT.

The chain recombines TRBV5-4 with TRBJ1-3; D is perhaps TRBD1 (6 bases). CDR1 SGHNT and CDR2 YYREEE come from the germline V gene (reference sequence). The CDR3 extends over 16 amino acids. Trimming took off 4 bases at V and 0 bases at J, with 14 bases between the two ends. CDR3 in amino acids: CASSTGGPRSGNTIYF. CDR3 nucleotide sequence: TGTGCCAGCAGCACGGGGGGCCCCCGCTCTGGAAACACCATATATTTT. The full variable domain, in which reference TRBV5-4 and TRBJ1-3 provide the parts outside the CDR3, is ETGVTQSPTHLIKTRGQQVTLRCSSQSGHNTVSWYQQALGQGPQFIFQYYREEENGRGNFPPRFSGLQFPNYSSELNVNALELDDSALYLCASSTGGPRSGNTIYFGEGSWLTVV.

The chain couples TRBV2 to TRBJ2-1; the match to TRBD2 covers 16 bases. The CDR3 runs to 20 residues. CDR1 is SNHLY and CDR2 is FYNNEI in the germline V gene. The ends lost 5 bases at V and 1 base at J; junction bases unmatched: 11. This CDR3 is CASSQPGTSGGAPSYNEQFF. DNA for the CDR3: TGTGCCAGCAGTCAACCCGGGACTAGCGGGGGGGCCCCTTCCTACAATGAGCAGTTCTTC.

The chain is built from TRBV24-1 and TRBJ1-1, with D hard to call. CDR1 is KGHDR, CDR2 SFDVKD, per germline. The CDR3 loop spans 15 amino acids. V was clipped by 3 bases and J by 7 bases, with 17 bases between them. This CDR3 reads CATSDPRVNVNEAFF. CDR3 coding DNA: TGTGCCACCAGTGATCCGCGAGTAAATGTAAATGAAGCTTTCTTT.

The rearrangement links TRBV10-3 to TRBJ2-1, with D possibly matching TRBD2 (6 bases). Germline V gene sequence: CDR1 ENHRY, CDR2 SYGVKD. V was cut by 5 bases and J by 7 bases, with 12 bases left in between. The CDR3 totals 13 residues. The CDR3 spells CAISMTAGNEQFF. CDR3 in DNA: TGTGCCATCAGTATGACTGCGGGGAATGAGCAGTTCTTC.

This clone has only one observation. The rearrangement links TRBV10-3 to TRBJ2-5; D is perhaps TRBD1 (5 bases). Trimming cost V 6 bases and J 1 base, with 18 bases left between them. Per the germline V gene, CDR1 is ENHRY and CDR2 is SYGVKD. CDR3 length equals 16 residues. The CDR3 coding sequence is TGTGCCATCAGCCTGGAAAGGGGCGGTCGCCAAGAGACCCAGTACTTC. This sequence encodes CAISLERGGRQETQYF.

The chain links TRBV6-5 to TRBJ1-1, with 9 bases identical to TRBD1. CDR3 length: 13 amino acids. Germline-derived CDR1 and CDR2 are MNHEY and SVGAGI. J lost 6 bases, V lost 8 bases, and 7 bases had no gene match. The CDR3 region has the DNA TGTGCCAGCCGACAGGGGGGGGTGTCTGAAGCTTTCTTT. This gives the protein CASRQGGVSEAFF.

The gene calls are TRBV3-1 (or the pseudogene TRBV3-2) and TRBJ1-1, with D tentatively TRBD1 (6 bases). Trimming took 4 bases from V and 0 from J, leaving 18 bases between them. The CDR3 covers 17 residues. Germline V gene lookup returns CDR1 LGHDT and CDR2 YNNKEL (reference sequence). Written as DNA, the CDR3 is TGTGCCAGCAGCCGATTAACGGACAGAGAAATGAACACTGAAGCTTTCTTT. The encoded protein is CASSRLTDREMNTEAFF.

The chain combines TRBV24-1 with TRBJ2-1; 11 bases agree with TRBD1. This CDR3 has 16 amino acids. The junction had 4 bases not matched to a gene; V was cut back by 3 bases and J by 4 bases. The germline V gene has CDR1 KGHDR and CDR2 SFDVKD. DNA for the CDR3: TGTGCCACCAGTGATCGGACAGGGGGCTCTTACAATGAGCAGTTCTTC. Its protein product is CATSDRTGGSYNEQFF.

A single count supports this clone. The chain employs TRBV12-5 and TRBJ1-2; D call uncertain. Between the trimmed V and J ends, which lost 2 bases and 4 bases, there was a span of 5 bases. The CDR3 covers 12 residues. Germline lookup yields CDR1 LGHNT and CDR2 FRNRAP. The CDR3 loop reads CASGLRGYGYTF. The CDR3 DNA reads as TGTGCTAGTGGTTTGCGGGGCTATGGCTACACCTTC.

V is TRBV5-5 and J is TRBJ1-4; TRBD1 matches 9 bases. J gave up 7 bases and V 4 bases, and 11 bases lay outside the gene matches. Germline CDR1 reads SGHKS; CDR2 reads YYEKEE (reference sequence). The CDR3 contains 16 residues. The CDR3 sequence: CASSEDRQGGREKLFF. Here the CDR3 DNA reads TGTGCCAGCAGCGAGGACCGACAGGGGGGACGTGAAAAACTGTTTTTT.

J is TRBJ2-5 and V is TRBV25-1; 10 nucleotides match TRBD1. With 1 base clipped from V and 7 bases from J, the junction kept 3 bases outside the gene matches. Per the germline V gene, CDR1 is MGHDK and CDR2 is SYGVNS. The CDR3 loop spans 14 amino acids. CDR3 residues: CASSESDRGVTQYF. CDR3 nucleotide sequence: TGTGCCAGCAGTGAATCGGACAGGGGGGTGACCCAGTACTTC.

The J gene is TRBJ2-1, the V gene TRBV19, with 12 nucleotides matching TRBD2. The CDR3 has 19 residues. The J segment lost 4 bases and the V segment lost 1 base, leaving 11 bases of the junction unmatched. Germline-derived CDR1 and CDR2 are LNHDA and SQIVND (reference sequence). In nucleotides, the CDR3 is TGTGCCAGTAGTATAGGACTAGCGGGGGCAACACAAAGATACAATGAGCAGTTCTTC. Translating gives CASSIGLAGATQRYNEQFF.